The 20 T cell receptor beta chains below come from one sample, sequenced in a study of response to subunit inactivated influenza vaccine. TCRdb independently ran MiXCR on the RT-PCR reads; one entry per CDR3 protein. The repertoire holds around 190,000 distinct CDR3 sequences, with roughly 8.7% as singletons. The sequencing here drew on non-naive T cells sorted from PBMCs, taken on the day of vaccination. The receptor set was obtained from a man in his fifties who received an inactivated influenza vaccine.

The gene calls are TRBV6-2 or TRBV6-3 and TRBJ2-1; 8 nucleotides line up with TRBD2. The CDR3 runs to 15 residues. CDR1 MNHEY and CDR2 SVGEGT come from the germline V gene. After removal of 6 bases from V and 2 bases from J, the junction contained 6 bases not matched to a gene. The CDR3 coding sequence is TGTGCCAGCAGAACCGGGGGGGGGGCCTACAATGAGCAGTTCTTC. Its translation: CASRTGGGAYNEQFF.

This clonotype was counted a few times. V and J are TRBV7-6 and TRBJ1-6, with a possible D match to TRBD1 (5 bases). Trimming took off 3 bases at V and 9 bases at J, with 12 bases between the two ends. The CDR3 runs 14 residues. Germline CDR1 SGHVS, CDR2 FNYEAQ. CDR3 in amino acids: CASSFRDYGSPLHF. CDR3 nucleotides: TGTGCCAGCAGCTTCCGGGACTATGGTTCACCCCTCCACTTT.

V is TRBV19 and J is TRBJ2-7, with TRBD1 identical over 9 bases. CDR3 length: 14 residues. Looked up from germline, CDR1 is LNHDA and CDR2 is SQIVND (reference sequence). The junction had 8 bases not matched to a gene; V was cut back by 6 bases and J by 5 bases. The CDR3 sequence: CASSYRGLLDEQYF. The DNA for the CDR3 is TGTGCCAGTAGCTACAGGGGGCTTTTGGACGAGCAGTACTTC.

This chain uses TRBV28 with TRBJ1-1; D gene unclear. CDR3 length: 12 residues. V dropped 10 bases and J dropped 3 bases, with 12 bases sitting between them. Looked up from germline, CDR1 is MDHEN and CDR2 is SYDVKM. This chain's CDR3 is CATRLRDTEAFF. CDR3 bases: TGTGCCACCCGCCTTCGGGACACTGAAGCTTTCTTT.

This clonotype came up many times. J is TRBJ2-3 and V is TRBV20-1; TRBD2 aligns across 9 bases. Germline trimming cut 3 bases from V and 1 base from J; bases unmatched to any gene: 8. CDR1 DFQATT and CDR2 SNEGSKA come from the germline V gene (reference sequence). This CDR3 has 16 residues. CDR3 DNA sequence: TGCAGTGCTAGGTCACTTAGCGGGGGCGGCACAGATACGCAGTATTTT. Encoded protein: CSARSLSGGGTDTQYF.

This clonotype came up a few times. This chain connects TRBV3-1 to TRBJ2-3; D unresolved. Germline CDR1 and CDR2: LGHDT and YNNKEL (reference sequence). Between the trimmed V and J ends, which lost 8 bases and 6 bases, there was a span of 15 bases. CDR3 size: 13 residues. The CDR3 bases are TGTGCCAGCCGTATCTCAACCACGGATACGCAGTATTTT. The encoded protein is CASRISTTDTQYF.

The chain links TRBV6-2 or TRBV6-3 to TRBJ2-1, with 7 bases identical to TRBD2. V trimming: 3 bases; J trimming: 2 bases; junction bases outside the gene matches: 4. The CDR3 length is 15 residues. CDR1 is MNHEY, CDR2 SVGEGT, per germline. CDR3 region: CASSYGLDPYNEQFF. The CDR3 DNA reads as TGTGCCAGCAGTTATGGACTAGACCCCTACAATGAGCAGTTCTTC.

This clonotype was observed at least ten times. The CDR3 sequence is CASTGGYGYTF. The CDR3 DNA sequence: TGTGCCAGCACCGGGGGCTATGGCTACACCTTC. V gene TRBV12-3 or TRBV12-4 combines with J gene TRBJ1-2; D perhaps matches TRBD1 (5 bases). V was cut by 7 bases and J by 4 bases, with 7 bases left in between. The CDR3 extends over 11 amino acids.

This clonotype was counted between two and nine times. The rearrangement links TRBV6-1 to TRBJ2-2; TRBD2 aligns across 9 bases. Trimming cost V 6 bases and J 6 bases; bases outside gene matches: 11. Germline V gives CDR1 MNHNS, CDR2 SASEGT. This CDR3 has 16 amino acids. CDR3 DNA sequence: TGTGCCAGCAGACCCCCGGGGCGCGGGAGGGCCGGGGAGCTGTTTTTT. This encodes CASRPPGRGRAGELFF.

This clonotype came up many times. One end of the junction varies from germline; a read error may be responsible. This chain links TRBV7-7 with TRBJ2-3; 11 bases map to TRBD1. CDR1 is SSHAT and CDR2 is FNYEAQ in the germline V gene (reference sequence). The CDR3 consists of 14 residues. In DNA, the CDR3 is TGTGCTAGCAGCTCCGGGACAGGGGGTGATACGCAGTATTTT. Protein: CASSSGTGGDTQYF.

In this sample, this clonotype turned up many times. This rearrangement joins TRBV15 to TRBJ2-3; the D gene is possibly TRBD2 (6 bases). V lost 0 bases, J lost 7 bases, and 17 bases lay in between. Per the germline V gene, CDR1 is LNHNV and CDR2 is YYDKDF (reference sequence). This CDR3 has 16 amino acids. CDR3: CATSRDNPQGGYTQYF. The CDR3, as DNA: TGTGCCACCAGCAGAGATAACCCCCAGGGAGGTTATACGCAGTATTTT.

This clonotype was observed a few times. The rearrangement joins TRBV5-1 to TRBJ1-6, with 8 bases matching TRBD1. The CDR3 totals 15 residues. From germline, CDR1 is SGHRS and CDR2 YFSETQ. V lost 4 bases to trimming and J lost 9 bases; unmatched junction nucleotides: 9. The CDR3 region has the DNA TGCGCCAGCAGCACTAAAGGGCAGGGGGCTTCACCCCTCCACTTT. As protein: CASSTKGQGASPLHF.

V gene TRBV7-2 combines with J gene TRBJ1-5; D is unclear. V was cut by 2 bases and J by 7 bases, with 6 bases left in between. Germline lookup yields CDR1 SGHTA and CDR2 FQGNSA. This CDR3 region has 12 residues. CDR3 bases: TGTGCCAGCAGCTTACTCAGCCAGCCCCAGCATTTT. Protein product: CASSLLSQPQHF.

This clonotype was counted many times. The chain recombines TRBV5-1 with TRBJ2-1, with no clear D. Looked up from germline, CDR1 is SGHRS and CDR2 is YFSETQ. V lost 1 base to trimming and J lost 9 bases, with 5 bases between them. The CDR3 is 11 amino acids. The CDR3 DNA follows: TGCGCCAGCAGCTTGTTGGCTGAGCAGTTCTTC. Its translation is CASSLLAEQFF.

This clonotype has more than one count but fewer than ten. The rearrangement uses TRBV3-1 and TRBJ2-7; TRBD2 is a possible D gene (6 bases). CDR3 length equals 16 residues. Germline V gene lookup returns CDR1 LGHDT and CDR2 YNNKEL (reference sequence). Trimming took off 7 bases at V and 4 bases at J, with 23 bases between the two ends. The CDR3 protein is CASTNSGVDAAYEQYF. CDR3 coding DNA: TGTGCCAGCACTAACTCGGGGGTTGATGCAGCGTACGAGCAGTACTTC.

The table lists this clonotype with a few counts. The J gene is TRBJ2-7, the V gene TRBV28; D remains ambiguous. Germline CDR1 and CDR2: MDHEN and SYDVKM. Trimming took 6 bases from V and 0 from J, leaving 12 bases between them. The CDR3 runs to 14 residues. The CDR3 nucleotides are TGTGCCAGCAGGGGCCAGGTCATCTCCTACGAGCAGTACTTC. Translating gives CASRGQVISYEQYF.

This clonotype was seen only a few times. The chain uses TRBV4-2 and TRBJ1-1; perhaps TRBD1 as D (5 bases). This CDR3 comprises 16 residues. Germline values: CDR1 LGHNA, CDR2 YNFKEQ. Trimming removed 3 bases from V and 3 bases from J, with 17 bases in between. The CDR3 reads CASSHPPQAGHTEAFF. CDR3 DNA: TGTGCCAGCAGCCATCCTCCACAGGCAGGACACACTGAAGCTTTCTTT.

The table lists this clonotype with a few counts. CDR3 amino acids: CASSQGLAGGPYQETQYF. DNA for the CDR3: TGTGCCAGCAGCCAAGGGCTAGCGGGGGGGCCATACCAAGAGACCCAGTACTTC. The chain recombines TRBV3-1 with TRBJ2-5, with TRBD2 matching over 12 bases. The CDR3 totals 18 residues. V lost 1 base to trimming and J lost 0 bases; unmatched junction nucleotides: 6. Germline CDR1 reads LGHDT; CDR2 reads YNNKEL (reference sequence).

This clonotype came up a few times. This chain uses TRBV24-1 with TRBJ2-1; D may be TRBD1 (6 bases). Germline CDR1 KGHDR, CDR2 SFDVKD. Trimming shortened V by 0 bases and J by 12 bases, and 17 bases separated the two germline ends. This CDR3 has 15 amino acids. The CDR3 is CATSDLRDTFGLQFF. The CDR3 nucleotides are TGTGCCACCAGTGATTTGAGGGACACCTTTGGGTTGCAGTTCTTC.

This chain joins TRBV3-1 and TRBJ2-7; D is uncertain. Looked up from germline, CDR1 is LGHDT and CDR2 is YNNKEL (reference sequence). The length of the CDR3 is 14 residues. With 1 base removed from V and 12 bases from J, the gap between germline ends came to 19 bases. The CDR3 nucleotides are TGTGCCAGCAGCCAAGGACCCCTCTCCAATACTCTGTACTTC. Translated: CASSQGPLSNTLYF.